The rows below give T cell receptor beta chains drawn from one sample of a study of T cell responses to AZD1222 COVID-19 vaccine. Assay: immunoSEQ multiplex PCR; the TCRdb copy retains only in-frame clones and omits some. The sample lists 100,000 or so clones; about 88% were seen once. The specimen was peripheral blood, collected on day 0 of AZD1222 vaccination. All receptors derive from an adult in good health. Both conserved end residues are part of each CDR3. Each record gives: clone size, J gene, V gene, CDR3 protein. Clone sizes are given selectively: once, few, many, or a class where the clone is expanded.

once,TRBJ1-1,TRBV9,CASSVARDRRDTEAFF
NA,TRBJ1-2,TRBV5-1,CASSPASPGGKGYGYTF
NA,TRBJ1-2,TRBV11-2,CASSLEPANLDGYTF
NA,TRBJ2-2,TRBV3-1/TRBV3-2,CASRDGQLANTGELFF
NA,TRBJ2-2,TRBV6-1,CASSEAGTGLPGELFF
NA,TRBJ2-7,TRBV10-1,CASSESGQGSGYEQYF
NA,TRBJ2-7,TRBV6-5,CASSYSVSASSYEQYF
NA,TRBJ1-1,TRBV2,CASSEGRGTMNTEAFF
NA,TRBJ1-5,TRBV6-6,CASSQRTGTVSNQPQHF
NA,TRBJ2-1,TRBV4-2,CASSQGPGGTSLSYEQFF
NA,TRBJ1-1,TRBV19,CASSNGRYGYTEAFF
NA,TRBJ1-2,TRBV28,CASTQFRGRTRGYTF
NA,TRBJ1-1,TRBV7-6,CASSLNPAGNPNTEAFF
NA,TRBJ1-6,TRBV5-1,CASHPGQPNSPLHF
NA,TRBJ1-2,TRBV3-1/TRBV3-2,CASSPTTTNYGYTF
NA,TRBJ2-3,TRBV7-6,CASSLNSWGTDTQYF
NA,TRBJ1-5,TRBV6-5,CASKQDGGNQPQHF
NA,TRBJ1-2,TRBV19,CASTLGGAVDYGYTF
NA,TRBJ1-3,TRBV2,CASSPGFSGNTIYF
NA,TRBJ1-2,TRBV18,CASSPRTGGYTF
NA,TRBJ1-1,TRBV29-1,CSVAQGNTEAFF
NA,TRBJ1-2,TRBV11-2,CASSLAGQGGSYTF
once,TRBJ2-5,TRBV4-1,CASSPPDRQETQYF
once,TRBJ1-5,TRBV10-3,CAISESIQESSNQPQHF
NA,TRBJ2-3,TRBV6-5,CASRGGRSTDTQYF
once,TRBJ1-3,TRBV10-3,CAISAPGSSGNTIYF
NA,TRBJ1-1,TRBV12-3/TRBV12-4,CASSKGDQAFF
NA,TRBJ1-2,TRBV6-5,CASTSPDRGHYGYTF
NA,TRBJ2-1,TRBV18,CASSRAGGPMIGSNEQFF
NA,TRBJ2-5,TRBV5-4,CASSLTGAETQYF
NA,TRBJ2-7,TRBV5-1,CASREQAGAGEQYF
NA,TRBJ1-5,TRBV15,CATSRDPDRRDQPQHF
few,TRBJ1-2,TRBV11-2,CASSLEDIAPYGYTF
NA,TRBJ2-5,TRBV5-1,CASSPTAAGQQETQYF
NA,TRBJ1-1,TRBV29-1,CSVQGTHMNTEAFF
NA,TRBJ2-7,TRBV28,CASSLLQSSGMVYEQYF
NA,TRBJ2-7,TRBV27,CASSPEPGVVGYEQYF
NA,TRBJ2-3,TRBV14,CASSQGWLARMDTQYF
once,TRBJ1-5,TRBV2,CASRDRVAHQPQHF
NA,TRBJ1-1,TRBV10-3,CAISESTGVTEAFF
NA,TRBJ1-3,TRBV25-1,CASSESMNSGNTIYF
NA,TRBJ1-1,TRBV4-1,CASSLSRRQGLATEAFF
NA,TRBJ1-2,TRBV7-2,CASSFGTDNYGYTF
NA,TRBJ2-7,TRBV5-1,CASSLMDTGWDEQYF
NA,TRBJ2-2,TRBV4-2,CASSQVPVGYGNTGELFF
NA,TRBJ1-1,TRBV6-5,CASSSPRDTEAFF
NA,TRBJ2-7,TRBV19,CASSIGLAGGQYEQYF
NA,TRBJ2-7,TRBV5-4,CASSHSGAVSYEQYF
NA,TRBJ2-3,TRBV10-3,CAISEPRTSGSTDTQYF
NA,TRBJ1-5,TRBV4-1,CASGWEINQPQHF
NA,TRBJ2-7,TRBV3-1/TRBV3-2,CASSRRTDSYEQYF
NA,TRBJ1-1,TRBV6-5,CASSLNMNTEAFF
once,TRBJ1-1,TRBV9,CASSAARDSALNTEAFF
NA,TRBJ1-5,TRBV19,CASSIVTGGNQPQHF
many,TRBJ1-3,TRBV20-1,CSASTGGAATSGNTIYF
once,TRBJ2-7,TRBV11-3,CASSLSGTERLREQYF
NA,TRBJ1-2,TRBV5-1,CASSPGVRTEGYTF
NA,TRBJ1-5,TRBV11-1,CASSLGGGQQPQHF
NA,TRBJ1-6,TRBV6-5,CASGKGGFRDSPLHF